This T cell receptor beta chain is from a study of cytomegalovirus exposure and HLA in healthy donors. Study-wide results and limits: The later analysis indicated that the majority of CMV-associated TCR beta chains appeared HLA-restricted. Within an earlier analysis, most TCR beta V segments proved productive either about 87% or about 30% of the time. The study labeled 164 TCR beta chains cytomegalovirus-associated.

The primer mix had 60 Vbeta and 13 Jbeta primers. Profiled with immunoSEQ multiplex PCR; TCRdb holds only in-frame clones, not every one. The sample yields about 140,000 clones, 60% to 75% seen once. The CDR3 totals 13 residues. With 6 bases removed from V and 1 base from J, the gap between germline ends came to 10 bases. Germline V gene lookup returns CDR1 SNHLY and CDR2 FYNNEI. To note about this clone: The antigen is not known.

The source is a man aged 25 to 45 in good health and CMV-seronegative. V and J are TRBV2 and TRBJ2-7; a possible D gene is TRBD2 (6 bases). Source material: PBMCs. The CDR3 loop reads CASRMEGSYEQYF. The CDR3 nucleotides are TGTGCCAGCAGGATGGAGGGATCCTACGAGCAGTACTTC.